Listed below are T cell receptor beta chains from one sample, sequenced in a study of naive and memory T cell subsets. One entry per CDR3 protein, called by TCRdb with MiXCR from the UMI-ligation and nested PCR reads. The table shows over 110,000 distinct CDR3 sequences, with around 21% occurring only once. The specimen was naive CD8+ T cells from blood. Source of these receptors: a human donor in good health. The CDR3 runs from the conserved cysteine through the conserved F or W. Each record gives: V gene, clone size, D gene, J gene, CDR3 DNA, CDR3 protein. The D gene is left open where the match is weak. A row's size may be missing; if present it is once, few, many or a size class.

V: TRBV10-3; size: once; D: TRBD2; J: TRBJ2-1; DNA: TGTGCCATCAGTGAGGAGACTAGCGGGAGCTTTGAGCAGTTCTTC; CDR3: CAISEETSGSFEQFF
V: TRBV20-1; size: .; D: TRBD2; J: TRBJ2-3; DNA: TGCAGTGCTAGATTACTAGCGGTCAGCACAGATACGCAGTATTTT; CDR3: CSARLLAVSTDTQYF
V: TRBV27; size: .; D: .; J: TRBJ2-7; DNA: TGTGCCAGCAGTTTATCTGGGGCGGACCCCTACGAGCAGTACTTC; CDR3: CASSLSGADPYEQYF
V: TRBV27; size: .; D: TRBD1; J: TRBJ2-7; DNA: TGTGCCAGCAGTACAGGACAGGGGCAGTACTTC; CDR3: CASSTGQGQYF
V: TRBV15; size: .; D: .; J: TRBJ2-6; DNA: TGTGCCACCAGCAGCGACCGGGTGGCGGGCAACGTCCTGACTTTC; CDR3: CATSSDRVAGNVLTF
V: TRBV28; size: .; D: .; J: TRBJ2-7; DNA: TGTGCCAGCAGTTCATACTACGAGCAGTACTTC; CDR3: CASSSYYEQYF
V: TRBV15; size: .; D: TRBD2; J: TRBJ2-7; DNA: TGTGCCACCAGCCCACTAGCGGGAACCTACGAGCAGTACTTC; CDR3: CATSPLAGTYEQYF
V: TRBV3-1; size: .; D: .; J: TRBJ2-2; DNA: TGTGCCAGCAGACCTGGCGGAGGGCCGAACACCGGGGAGCTGTTTTTT; CDR3: CASRPGGGPNTGELFF
V: TRBV29-1; size: .; D: .; J: TRBJ2-6; DNA: TGCAGCGTGGAATATCAGGGTACTGGGGCCAACGTCCTGACTTTC; CDR3: CSVEYQGTGANVLTF
V: TRBV5-5; size: few; D: TRBD2; J: TRBJ2-5; DNA: TGTGCCAGCAGCCATCCCGGATATAGCGGGAGGGCCTCCCAAGAGACCCAGTACTTC; CDR3: CASSHPGYSGRASQETQYF
V: TRBV27; size: .; D: .; J: TRBJ2-3; DNA: TGTGCCAGCAGTTTAACCCCGTGGGGGGACACAGATACGCAGTATTTT; CDR3: CASSLTPWGDTDTQYF
V: TRBV28; size: .; D: .; J: TRBJ2-7; DNA: TGTGCCAGCAGGCGTCCAGGGGGGCGCGAGCAGTACTTC; CDR3: CASRRPGGREQYF
V: TRBV5-6; size: .; D: .; J: TRBJ2-7; DNA: TGTGCCAGCAGCTGGGGGACGGCGACCTACGAGCAGTACTTC; CDR3: CASSWGTATYEQYF
V: TRBV20-1; size: .; D: .; J: TRBJ2-7; DNA: TGCAGTGCTAGCGACTACGAGCAGTACTTC; CDR3: CSASDYEQYF
V: TRBV28; size: .; D: .; J: TRBJ1-4; DNA: TGTGCCAGCAGCCCCGATTGGGGGGATGAAAAACTGTTTTTT; CDR3: CASSPDWGDEKLFF
V: TRBV11-2; size: few; D: .; J: TRBJ2-1; DNA: TGTGCCAGCAGCCCCTCCTATGGGGGAGGATACAGCAATGAGCAGTTCTTC; CDR3: CASSPSYGGGYSNEQFF
V: TRBV4-1; size: once; D: TRBD1; J: TRBJ2-2; DNA: TGCGCCAGCAGCCAAGCCCGAGGGGGCGGCGGGGAGCTGTTTTTT; CDR3: CASSQARGGGGELFF
V: TRBV9; size: .; D: .; J: TRBJ2-7; DNA: TGTGCCAGCAGCGTAGGACCGAGCTCCTACGAGCAGTACTTC; CDR3: CASSVGPSSYEQYF
V: TRBV10-2; size: .; D: TRBD1; J: TRBJ2-7; DNA: TGCGCCAGCAGTGGACAGGGTTTGAACGAGCAGTACTTC; CDR3: CASSGQGLNEQYF
V: TRBV28; size: once; D: .; J: TRBJ1-2; DNA: TGTGCCAGCAGTTTAGTTGAGTTAACACGGGGGACACTCGTTGATAACTATGGCTACACCTTC; CDR3: CASSLVELTRGTLVDNYGYTF
V: TRBV11-2; size: .; D: .; J: TRBJ1-1; DNA: TGTGCCAGCAGCTTCAGGGGCGTTTACACTGAAGCTTTCTTT; CDR3: CASSFRGVYTEAFF
V: TRBV4-1; size: few; D: .; J: TRBJ2-3; DNA: TGCGCCAGCAGCCAAGATCGTCCGGGTACGCAGTATTTT; CDR3: CASSQDRPGTQYF
V: TRBV20-1; size: .; D: .; J: TRBJ1-1; DNA: TGCAGTGCCGACGAGGGAAATAATTATGAAGCTTTCTTT; CDR3: CSADEGNNYEAFF
V: TRBV7-2; size: few; D: TRBD2; J: TRBJ2-5; DNA: TGTGCCAGCAGCACTAGCGGGAGAGGGAGAGAGACCCAGTACTTC; CDR3: CASSTSGRGRETQYF
V: TRBV2; size: .; D: TRBD1; J: TRBJ1-2; DNA: TGTGCCAGCAGCCAAGGACAGGGGGGACCTATTTACTATGGCTACACCTTC; CDR3: CASSQGQGGPIYYGYTF
V: TRBV12-3/TRBV12-4; size: .; D: TRBD1; J: TRBJ2-3; DNA: TGTGCCAGCACCGGACAGGCGGATACGCAGTATTTT; CDR3: CASTGQADTQYF
V: TRBV27; size: few; D: TRBD2; J: TRBJ2-7; DNA: TGTGCCAGCAGTTTAGGGCTAGCGGGAAACTACGAGCAGTACTTC; CDR3: CASSLGLAGNYEQYF
V: TRBV28; size: few; D: TRBD2; J: TRBJ2-7; DNA: TGTGCCAGCAGCCCACTAGCGCCGAGCTCCTACGAGCAGTACTTC; CDR3: CASSPLAPSSYEQYF
V: TRBV21-1; size: .; D: .; J: TRBJ2-7; DNA: TGTGCCAGCAGCAAAGTGGATCCCAGCGGATCCTACGAGCAGTACTTC; CDR3: CASSKVDPSGSYEQYF
V: TRBV6-5; size: .; D: TRBD2; J: TRBJ2-3; DNA: TGTGCCAGCGGTCTAGCGGGAGGGACAGATACGCAGTATTTT; CDR3: CASGLAGGTDTQYF
V: TRBV27; size: .; D: .; J: TRBJ2-3; DNA: TGTGCCAGCAGTCTACAGGCCTTTCGGGTGGCAGATACGCAGTATTTT; CDR3: CASSLQAFRVADTQYF
V: TRBV27; size: .; D: .; J: TRBJ2-1; DNA: TGTGCCAGCAGTTTATTCGCTGGAGAGCAGTTCTTC; CDR3: CASSLFAGEQFF
V: TRBV28; size: .; D: TRBD2; J: TRBJ2-7; DNA: TGTGCCAGCAGTTCTCTCCCACTAGCGGGCACCTACGAGCAGTACTTC; CDR3: CASSSLPLAGTYEQYF
V: TRBV28; size: .; D: .; J: TRBJ2-5; DNA: TGTGCCAGCTCCGTCGTGGGACGTGGGCAACAAGAGACCCAGTACTTC; CDR3: CASSVVGRGQQETQYF
V: TRBV9; size: few; D: .; J: TRBJ2-7; DNA: TGTGCCAGCAGCGTAGGTGTGGGGTCCTACGAGCAGTACTTC; CDR3: CASSVGVGSYEQYF
V: TRBV12-5; size: .; D: .; J: TRBJ1-2; DNA: TGTGCTAGTGCCTTGGGAGCAGAGGATGGCTACACCTTC; CDR3: CASALGAEDGYTF
V: TRBV15; size: .; D: .; J: TRBJ2-7; DNA: TGTGCCACCAGCAGAGTAGGAACTAACGAATACTCCTACGAGCAGTACTTC; CDR3: CATSRVGTNEYSYEQYF
V: TRBV15; size: .; D: TRBD2; J: TRBJ2-1; DNA: TGTGCCACCAGCAGGACTAGCGGGAGAAATGAGCAGTTCTTC; CDR3: CATSRTSGRNEQFF
V: TRBV2; size: few; D: .; J: TRBJ1-1; DNA: TGTGCCAGCAGCCCCAGGACCGGCAGGAACACTGAAGCTTTCTTT; CDR3: CASSPRTGRNTEAFF
V: TRBV28; size: many; D: TRBD2; J: TRBJ2-1; DNA: TGTGCCAGCAAGGTAGTAGCGGGAGAGGATGGTGAGCAGTTCTTC; CDR3: CASKVVAGEDGEQFF
V: TRBV4-3; size: .; D: TRBD2; J: TRBJ2-7; DNA: TGCGCCAGCAGCCAAGTAGCGGGAGAGGCCTACGAGCAGTACTTC; CDR3: CASSQVAGEAYEQYF